Below, 28 T cell receptor beta chains from the same sample are listed, as sequenced in a study of regulatory T cells in long-lasting Graves disease (dated by TCRdb to 2020 to 2023). Library preparation was by multiplex PCR. Instrument used: Illumina HiSeq 4000. iRepertoire HTBI primers and Arm-PCR amplification of CDR3 regions were used to construct TCR beta libraries. In TCRdb, the public reads were trimmed at Q25 with fastp and aligned with MiXCR, with productive beta chains retained. Rows with a matching CDR3 protein are joined into one entry that keeps the most common DNA and genes. The sample table holds 600,000 to 850,000 distinct CDR3 sequences, of which about 30% were seen once. Roughly 40% of the sample belongs to the ten largest clones. Explained via the paper, the time point label denotes: persistent/refractory GD, antithyroid drugs over 5 years with positive TRAb. RNA was extracted from PBMCs in TRIzol for both TCR sequencing and RNA sequencing.

Sequenced material: peripheral blood mononuclear cells (PBMCs), taken when the disease was refractory, from a patient treated with antithyroid drugs. The source is a female donor with Graves disease.

This chain connects TRBV20-1 to TRBJ2-7, with TRBD2 matching over 13 bases. V shed 5 bases and J 2 bases; nucleotides not matched to a gene: 6. CDR1 is DFQATT and CDR2 is SNEGSKA in the germline V gene (reference sequence). This CDR3 has 15 amino acids. CDR3 loop: CSAHSLAGGPYEQYF. The CDR3 DNA is TGCAGTGCTCACTCACTAGCGGGAGGGCCCTACGAGCAGTACTTC.

This clonotype has a count of ten or more. The rearrangement links TRBV2 to TRBJ1-2; D call uncertain. V was cut by 7 bases and J by 3 bases, with 12 bases left in between. This CDR3 is built from 13 residues. Germline lookup yields CDR1 SNHLY and CDR2 FYNNEI. The CDR3: CASTLDGHYGYTF. The CDR3 DNA is TGTGCCAGCACCCTGGACGGCCACTATGGCTACACCTTC.

The chain uses TRBV19 and TRBJ1-1; 9 nucleotides agree with TRBD1. This CDR3 contains 12 residues. Germline-derived CDR1 and CDR2 are LNHDA and SQIVND (reference sequence). V trimming: 3 bases; J trimming: 11 bases; junction bases outside the gene matches: 4. CDR3 region: CASSIRQGDAFF. The CDR3 bases are TGTGCCAGTAGTATCCGACAGGGGGACGCTTTCTTT.

This clonotype was detected many times. The chain combines TRBV2 with TRBJ2-7, with TRBD1 matching over 7 bases. Trimming at V came to 6 bases and at J to 0 bases, leaving 5 bases not matched to a gene. The CDR3 consists of 14 residues. Looked up from germline, CDR1 is SNHLY and CDR2 is FYNNEI. CDR3 amino acids: CASRGTDFSYEQYF. In DNA form, the CDR3 reads TGTGCCAGCAGGGGGACAGACTTCTCCTACGAGCAGTACTTC.

Of note for this clonotype: One junction end does not reproduce the germline sequence, and a read error may be involved. This chain uses TRBV12-3 or TRBV12-4 with TRBJ1-1, with TRBD1 matching over 8 bases. The CDR3 consists of 14 residues. CDR3 protein: CASSPRQGNAEAFF. The CDR3 DNA follows: TGTGCCAGCAGTCCCCGACAGGGGAACGCTGAAGCTTTCTTT.

There are a few counts of this clonotype. The chain joins TRBV30 to TRBJ2-5; the D is unclear. CDR1 is GTSNPN and CDR2 is SVGIG in the germline V gene (reference sequence). V was shortened by 0 bases and J by 2 bases, with 10 bases between the two germline ends. This CDR3 region has 14 residues. The CDR3 DNA reads as TGTGCCTGGAGTGTACAGACGGGTCAAGAGACCCAGTACTTC. Translating it yields CAWSVQTGQETQYF.

The CDR3 sequence: CASTLQGITEAFF. In nucleotides, the CDR3 is TGTGCCAGCACCCTACAGGGGATCACTGAAGCTTTCTTT. This sequence joins TRBV28 and TRBJ1-1, with 7 bases that match TRBD1. Trimming cost V 7 bases and J 4 bases; bases outside gene matches: 6. The CDR3 loop spans 13 amino acids. Germline CDR1 and CDR2: MDHEN and SYDVKM.

In this sample, this clonotype turned up a few times. The chain has TRBV27 and TRBJ2-7; 7 nucleotides agree with TRBD1. After removal of 5 bases from V and 4 bases from J, the junction contained 11 bases not matched to a gene. Germline assignment: CDR1 MNHEY and CDR2 SMNVEV (reference sequence). The CDR3 has 15 residues. CDR3 region: CASSRTVGGRYEQYF. DNA of the CDR3: TGTGCCAGCAGTCGAACGGTAGGGGGCCGGTACGAGCAGTACTTC.

This clonotype was picked up a small number of times. The rearrangement links TRBV3-1 to TRBJ1-2, with D unclear. The CDR3 spans 11 residues. Trimming stripped 1 base from V and 6 bases from J, with 3 bases between. Germline V gives CDR1 LGHDT, CDR2 YNNKEL (reference sequence). CDR3 loop: CASSQAHGYTF. DNA of the CDR3: TGTGCCAGCAGCCAAGCACATGGCTACACCTTC.

CDR3 sequence: CASSPEGHEQYF. CDR3 nucleotides: TGCGCCAGCAGCCCGGAGGGACACGAGCAGTACTTC. The rearrangement links TRBV5-1 to TRBJ2-7; D might be TRBD2 (6 bases). CDR1 is SGHRS and CDR2 is YFSETQ in the germline V gene. This CDR3 region has 12 residues. The V end lost 4 bases, the J end lost 5 bases, and 10 bases lay between the germline ends.

This clonotype came up many times. The chain uses TRBV2 and TRBJ1-1; possible D gene TRBD1, 6 bases. The CDR3 length is 11 residues. The germline gives CDR1 SNHLY, CDR2 FYNNEI. Trimming stripped 8 bases from V and 10 bases from J, with 14 bases between. The CDR3 DNA is TGTGCCAGCCGGACAGAGGGGACAGCTTTCTTT. Protein sequence: CASRTEGTAFF.

The chain is built from TRBV7-2 and TRBJ1-5, with a weak D call TRBD1 (5 bases). The CDR3 loop spans 15 amino acids. V dropped 5 bases and J dropped 1 base, with 12 bases sitting between them. Per germline, CDR1 SGHTA and CDR2 FQGNSA. The CDR3 DNA is TGTGCCAGCAGCCCCGGCCGGGACAGCAATCAGCCCCAGCATTTT. Translating gives CASSPGRDSNQPQHF. The full variable domain, in which reference TRBV7-2 and TRBJ1-5 provide the parts outside the CDR3, is GAGVSQSPSNKVTEKGKDVELRCDPISGHTALYWYRQSLGQGLEFLIYFQGNSAPDKSGLPSDRFSAERTGGSVSTLTIQRTQQEDSAVYLCASSPGRDSNQPQHFGDGTRLSIL.

This chain joins TRBV6-2 or TRBV6-3 and TRBJ2-6, with 7 nucleotides matching TRBD1. CDR1 and CDR2 (germline): MNHEY, SVGEGT. This CDR3 is 18 amino acids long. Losses at the gene ends were 0 bases for V and 0 bases for J; bases not matched to a gene: 5. The CDR3 protein is CASSYSRTGSSGANVLTF. CDR3 DNA sequence: TGTGCCAGCAGTTACTCGCGGACAGGTAGCTCTGGGGCCAACGTCCTGACTTTC.

The J gene is TRBJ2-5, the V gene TRBV10-3; tentatively, D is TRBD2 (5 bases). Germline assignment: CDR1 ENHRY and CDR2 SYGVKD. The CDR3 spans 13 residues. The V gene lost 4 bases and the J gene lost 2 bases, with 8 bases spanning the gap. The DNA of the CDR3 is TGTGCCATCAGTGGGACTCTACAAGAGACCCAGTACTTC. This sequence encodes CAISGTLQETQYF.

This chain connects TRBV20-1 to TRBJ1-1; D is unresolved. V lost 4 bases to trimming and J lost 3 bases, with 12 bases between them. CDR1 and CDR2 (germline): DFQATT, SNEGSKA (reference sequence). The CDR3 is 13 amino acids. The chain's CDR3 is CSAKYLWDTEAFF. In DNA, the CDR3 is TGCAGTGCTAAATATTTATGGGACACTGAAGCTTTCTTT.

This chain connects TRBV11-2 to TRBJ2-2; D is ambiguous. Trimming left V 1 base short and J 9 bases short, with 6 bases between. Germline lookup yields CDR1 SGHAT and CDR2 FQNNGV. There are 12 residues in the CDR3. The chain's CDR3 is CASSLARRELFF. CDR3 in DNA: TGTGCCAGCAGCTTAGCGCGACGGGAGCTGTTTTTT.

This clonotype was detected ten times or more. The CDR3 is CASSYSMGVGTEAFF. For the CDR3, the DNA is TGTGCCAGCAGTTACTCGATGGGGGTTGGCACTGAAGCTTTCTTT. The chain has TRBV6-5 and TRBJ1-1, with D perhaps TRBD1 (5 bases). Germline assignment: CDR1 MNHEY and CDR2 SVGAGI. The CDR3 contains 15 residues. The V end was cut by 0 bases, the J end by 4 bases, with 12 bases between.

There are many counts of this clonotype. V and J are TRBV28 and TRBJ1-1; 7 nucleotides line up with TRBD1. This CDR3 spans 15 amino acids. V was clipped by 5 bases and J by 3 bases; unmatched bases: 9. Germline lookup yields CDR1 MDHEN and CDR2 SYDVKM. CDR3 in amino acids: CASSPYRGVDTEAFF. CDR3 in DNA: TGTGCCAGCAGTCCCTACAGGGGAGTAGACACTGAAGCTTTCTTT.

This clonotype has just one count. The CDR3 spells CSAREGVGSGAFF. CDR3 DNA: TGCAGTGCTAGAGAGGGGGTGGGGAGCGGAGCTTTCTTT. The rearrangement uses TRBV20-1 and TRBJ1-1; maybe TRBD1 (5 bases). V was clipped by 0 bases and J by 10 bases, with 15 bases between them. CDR1 DFQATT and CDR2 SNEGSKA come from the germline V gene (reference sequence). This CDR3 has 13 residues.

This clonotype was counted at least ten times. V and J are TRBV2 and TRBJ1-4; D remains unclear. Germline-derived CDR1 and CDR2 are SNHLY and FYNNEI. V shed 0 bases and J shed 4 bases, with 6 bases lying between them. This CDR3 is 14 amino acids long. The CDR3 reads CASSEAHGNEKLFF. The CDR3 nucleotides are TGTGCCAGCAGTGAAGCGCACGGTAATGAAAAACTGTTTTTT.

This clonotype was seen ten or more times. The J gene is TRBJ1-1, the V gene TRBV12-3 or TRBV12-4; perhaps TRBD1 as D (5 bases). The CDR3 covers 14 residues. Trimming pared 6 bases from V and 0 bases from J, leaving 11 bases between. For the CDR3, the DNA is TGTGCCAGCAGGGGGGACGGAGTGAACACTGAAGCTTTCTTT. Encoded protein: CASRGDGVNTEAFF.

This clonotype was counted a few times. V and J are TRBV5-1 and TRBJ1-2; D is possibly TRBD1 (5 bases). This CDR3 comprises 14 residues. Germline V lookup: CDR1 SGHRS, CDR2 YFSETQ. The V end lost 0 bases, the J end lost 6 bases, and 12 bases lay between the germline ends. The CDR3 bases are TGCGCCAGCAGCTTGGCGGGGGAGATCCATGGCTACACCTTC. Translation gives CASSLAGEIHGYTF.

V is TRBV5-4 and J is TRBJ2-2; 7 bases are shared with TRBD2. CDR3 size: 15 residues. V gave up 0 bases and J gave up 5 bases; unmatched junction bases: 4. Germline V gene sequence: CDR1 SGHNT, CDR2 YYREEE (reference sequence). CDR3 in amino acids: CASSLASGFTGELFF. The CDR3, as DNA: TGTGCCAGCAGCTTGGCTAGCGGATTTACCGGGGAGCTGTTTTTT.

This clonotype was observed a handful of times. This chain links TRBV7-6 with TRBJ1-4; D remains ambiguous. V shed 5 bases and J shed 5 bases, with 15 bases lying between them. This CDR3 region has 15 residues. The germline V gene has CDR1 SGHVS and CDR2 FNYEAQ. Here the CDR3 reads CASSDMDGTNEKLFF. DNA of the CDR3: TGTGCCAGCAGCGATATGGACGGCACGAATGAAAAACTGTTTTTT.

The V and J genes are TRBV18 and TRBJ2-5; 9 bases agree with TRBD2. From germline, CDR1 is KGHSH and CDR2 LQKENI. The CDR3 runs 16 residues. The junction had 7 bases not matched to a gene; V was cut back by 3 bases and J by 2 bases. The CDR3 sequence: CASSPGIAGEQETQYF. CDR3 nucleotides: TGTGCCAGCTCACCGGGAATAGCGGGGGAACAAGAGACCCAGTACTTC.

The chain is built from TRBV10-3 and TRBJ1-2; 7 positions agree with TRBD1. Germline V gene lookup returns CDR1 ENHRY and CDR2 SYGVKD. This CDR3 region has 14 residues. Losses at the gene ends were 5 bases for V and 0 bases for J; bases not matched to a gene: 3. The chain's CDR3 is CAISRQGPNYGYTF. The CDR3 DNA is TGTGCCATCAGTCGACAGGGCCCTAACTATGGCTACACCTTC.

As regards this clonotype: Relative to the germline gene, one junction end is altered; a read error may explain this. This rearrangement joins TRBV12-3 or TRBV12-4 to TRBJ2-6; TRBD1 might be the D (6 bases). The CDR3 runs 15 residues. This chain's CDR3 is CASANTGTGANVPTF. In DNA form, the CDR3 reads TGTGCCAGCGCAAATACAGGGACCGGGGCCAACGTCCCGACTTTC.

Ten or more counts support this clonotype. The chain recombines TRBV13 with TRBJ1-1; D uncertain. The CDR3 sequence is 13 residues long. The V gene's germline CDR1 is PRHDT and CDR2 FYEKMQ (reference sequence). With 4 bases removed from V and 3 bases from J, the gap between germline ends came to 9 bases. CDR3 region: CASSYKVDTEAFF. The CDR3 DNA reads TGTGCCAGCAGCTATAAGGTTGACACTGAAGCTTTCTTT.